This T cell receptor beta chain was found in a study of graft-versus-host responses after intestinal transplantation. Findings and caveats of the study: Early after transplant, HvG clones declined as circulating GvH clones peaked. GvH clones turned up in recipient marrow; some had shown up first in ileum or blood.

V was clipped by 3 bases and J by 6 bases; unmatched bases: 1. CDR3 length equals 14 residues. CDR1 is KGHSH and CDR2 is LQKENI in the germline V gene. The repertoire was sequenced with immunoSEQ multiplex PCR; TCRdb's copy has only in-frame clones and lacks some. The table includes roughly 97,000 clones, about 88% detected once. As concerns this clone: The target antigen is unknown.

The clonotype was recovered from a human donor who received an intestinal transplant. The gene calls are TRBV18 and TRBJ1-4; 10 positions agree with TRBD1. This sample comprised unstimulated CD4+ T cells sorted from spleen or lymph node cells, obtained before intestinal transplant. The CDR3 coding sequence is TGTGCCAGCTCACCTGGGACAGGGGATGAAAAACTGTTTTTT. Translated, it gives CASSPGTGDEKLFF.